This T cell receptor (beta chain) stems from a study of beta chain features in type 1 diabetes. Study observations and caveats: In patients and controls equally, PCR might favor templates that are shorter.

Sequencing targeted expressed TCRB transcripts, as all isolated RNA had been reverse transcribed. The protocol was immunoSEQ multiplex PCR, while the TCRdb copy is restricted to in-frame clones and leaves out a portion. The top ten hold around 0.02% of the sample, which has under 900,000 clones, roughly 15% seen once. From germline, CDR1 is SGHVS and CDR2 FQNEAQ. This CDR3 has 16 residues. V was cut by 3 bases and J by 0 bases, with 13 bases left in between. In regard to this clone: What it binds is not known.

The specimen was naive CD4+ T cells from blood. The sequence came from a woman aged 18-29 years in good health. V usage is TRBV7-8 and J usage is TRBJ2-3, with D tentatively TRBD1 or TRBD2 (5 bases each). CDR3 amino acids: CASSFWGKTSTDTQYF. Here the CDR3 DNA reads TGTGCCAGCAGCTTCTGGGGGAAAACTAGCACAGATACGCAGTATTTT.